This entry lists 13 T cell receptor beta chains sequenced from one sample in a study of vaccination effects on CD4 cells after COVID-19. Their specific antigens are unknown. After expansion with viral peptide pools in the ViraFEST assay, antigen-specific CD4+ T cells were sequenced. After roughly 11 days in culture, the CD4+ T cells were isolated. Either the mRNA-1273 or the BNT162b2 vaccine was given to participants as two doses. The repertoire was sequenced with immunoSEQ multiplex PCR; TCRdb's copy has only in-frame clones and lacks some. Here the sample spans 25,000 to 35,000 clones, 65% to 75% being singletons. The starting material was CD4+ T cells from PBMCs cultured with HCoV-OC43 spike peptides, obtained after COVID-19 vaccination. The subset denotes: HCoV-OC43 spike overlapping peptide pool stimulation. These receptors originate from a human donor who received a COVID-19 vaccine.

Notes on this clone: The sample carries other DNA sequences with the same CDR3. The chain carries TRBV6-1 and TRBJ2-5; maybe TRBD2 (5 bases). The V end was cut by 2 bases, the J end by 5 bases, with 12 bases between. The germline V gene encodes CDR1 MNHNS and CDR2 SASEGT. The length of the CDR3 is 14 residues. The CDR3: CASSETGIGETQYF. The CDR3 DNA follows: TGTGCCAGCAGTGAAACGGGGATTGGGGAGACCCAGTACTTC.

The rearrangement uses TRBV15 and TRBJ2-5; TRBD2 might be the D (6 bases). The CDR3 contains 14 residues. V was pared by 0 bases and J by 2 bases, with 7 bases between. The germline V gene has CDR1 LNHNV and CDR2 YYDKDF (reference sequence). The DNA for the CDR3 is TGTGCCACCAGCAGAGACAGCGGGCAAGAGACCCAGTACTTC. It translates to CATSRDSGQETQYF.

The rearrangement links TRBV12-3 or TRBV12-4 to TRBJ2-7, with D possibly matching TRBD2 (6 bases). There are 13 residues in the CDR3. The V gene lost 0 bases and the J gene lost 4 bases, with 7 bases spanning the gap. The CDR3 DNA is TGTGCCAGCAGTTTAGCGGGGGGATACGAGCAGTACTTC. It encodes CASSLAGGYEQYF.

J is TRBJ2-7 and V is TRBV12-3 or TRBV12-4, with D perhaps TRBD2 (7 bases). This CDR3 comprises 13 residues. Trimming took off 6 bases at V and 0 bases at J, with 9 bases between the two ends. The CDR3 spells CASSRGASYEQYF. The CDR3 nucleotides read TGTGCCAGCAGCCGGGGGGCCTCCTACGAGCAGTACTTC.

This clone was counted a single time. J is TRBJ1-4 and V is TRBV7-9; no definite D call. The CDR3 sequence is 14 residues long. V shed 1 base and J shed 8 bases, with 11 bases lying between them. CDR1 and CDR2 from the germline V gene are SEHNR and FQNEAQ (reference sequence). The CDR3, as DNA: TGTGCCAGCAGCTTAGAGTTCAGTGGCGAAAAACTGTTTTTT. Translated: CASSLEFSGEKLFF.

V usage is TRBV19 and J usage is TRBJ2-2; D unresolved. CDR1 LNHDA and CDR2 SQIVND come from the germline V gene (reference sequence). With 4 bases removed from V and 4 bases from J, the gap between germline ends came to 4 bases. This CDR3 region has 12 residues. CDR3: CASSSGTGELFF. CDR3 DNA: TGTGCCAGTAGTAGTGGCACCGGGGAGCTGTTTTTT.

V gene TRBV21-1 combines with J gene TRBJ2-3; the listed D gene, TRBD2, was not tested against the DNA. TRBV21-1 is flagged as a pseudogene. The CDR3 is 17 residues long. As DNA, the CDR3 is TGTGCCAGCAAAGCTAGCGGGGGGACCAGATTCACAGATACGCAGTATTTT. Its translation: CASKASGGTRFTDTQYF.

CDR3 in DNA: TGCGCCAGCAGTCCTGGTCACAGGGACACCTACGAGCAGTACTTC. Amino acids: CASSPGHRDTYEQYF. The V call is TRBV5-1, the J call TRBJ2-7; maybe TRBD1 (6 bases). CDR1 and CDR2 from the germline V gene are SGHRS and YFSETQ. V lost 5 bases and J lost 2, with 17 bases in between. The CDR3 has 15 amino acids.

This chain links TRBV10-3 with TRBJ1-3, with no clear D. This CDR3 contains 15 residues. Looked up from germline, CDR1 is ENHRY and CDR2 is SYGVKD. V was clipped by 0 bases and J by 0 bases, with 6 bases between them. The CDR3 sequence: CAISESGSSGNTIYF. CDR3 DNA: TGTGCCATCAGTGAGTCGGGCTCCTCTGGAAACACCATATATTTT.

This clone was recorded only once. The chain recombines TRBV7-7 with TRBJ2-2; TRBD2 aligns across 8 bases. V dropped 3 bases and J dropped 2; count of bases not matched to a gene: 5. Germline lookup yields CDR1 SSHAT and CDR2 FNYEAQ (reference sequence). This CDR3 region has 16 residues. This CDR3 is CASSFSTSGNTGELFF. In DNA, the CDR3 is TGTGCCAGCAGCTTTAGTACTAGCGGAAACACCGGGGAGCTGTTTTTT.

V is TRBV5-4 and J is TRBJ2-1; maybe TRBD2 (7 bases). Germline V gene lookup returns CDR1 SGHNT and CDR2 YYREEE (reference sequence). The CDR3 loop spans 17 amino acids. The V and J ends lost 0 bases and 9 bases respectively, with 22 bases between them. CDR3 residues: CASSLDLTSAAQGEQFF. Here the CDR3 DNA reads TGTGCCAGCAGCTTGGACCTCACTAGCGCTGCACAGGGTGAGCAGTTCTTC.

V gene TRBV29-1 combines with J gene TRBJ2-5, with D uncertain. This CDR3 region has 11 residues. Germline assignment: CDR1 SQVTM and CDR2 ANQGSEA. V shed 4 bases and J shed 5 bases, with 8 bases lying between them. In DNA, the CDR3 is TGCAGCGTTGGGCGGCGGGAGACCCAGTACTTC. The encoded protein is CSVGRRETQYF. The entire variable domain, with the rest obtained from reference TRBV29-1 and TRBJ2-5, is as follows: SAVISQKPSRDICQRGTSLTIQCQVDSQVTMMFWYRQQPGQSLTLIATANQGSEATYESGFVIDKFPISRPNLTFSTLTVSNMSPEDSSIYLCSVGRRETQYFGPGTRLLVL.

The chain is built from TRBV7-9 and TRBJ1-4, with D perhaps TRBD1 (5 bases). The germline gives CDR1 SEHNR, CDR2 FQNEAQ (reference sequence). Trimming stripped 2 bases from V and 3 bases from J, with 10 bases between. This CDR3 region has 15 residues. The CDR3 nucleotides are TGTGCCAGCAGCTTATCCGGGGGGGCTAATGAAAAACTGTTTTTT. This encodes CASSLSGGANEKLFF.